This entry concerns a single T cell receptor (beta chain). Its specificity is unknown. The data originate from a study of T-cell reconstitution after alpha-beta-depleted transplantation in children. Findings of the study overall: Among T cells one year after transplant, newly produced cells accounted for most counts and diversity.

The trim removed 5 bases at V and 7 bases at J, leaving 4 bases unmatched. Germline CDR1 SGHRS, CDR2 YFSETQ. The CDR3 is 13 residues long. Unique molecular identifiers were used in preparing the TCRbeta library. One entry per CDR3 protein, called by TCRdb with MiXCR from the PCR reads. The sample comprises 350,000 to 500,000 distinct CDR3 sequences, approximately 41% of which are singletons, and under 35% rests with the top ten. The source is a girl aged 2 to 10 with aplastic anemia, due to receive a stem cell transplant. The specimen comprised PBMCs, sampled before TCRalphabeta/CD19-depleted stem cell transplant. The chain combines TRBV5-1 with TRBJ2-1, with TRBD2 identical over 9 bases. CDR3 in DNA: TGCGCCAGCAGGAGCGGGGGGCTTAATGAGCAGTTCTTC. Encoded protein: CASRSGGLNEQFF.